These 2 T cell receptor beta chains were all obtained from the same sample, sequenced in a study of T cell responses to AZD1222 COVID-19 vaccine. Assay used: immunoSEQ multiplex PCR; TCRdb lists only in-frame clones, some missing. The sample has 130,000 or so clones, roughly 90% seen once; the top ten hold about 3%. Source: peripheral blood, taken on day 0 of AZD1222 vaccination. Every receptor here comes from an adult in good health.

The chain couples TRBV19 to TRBJ1-2; unclear D gene. Germline CDR1 reads LNHDA; CDR2 reads SQIVND (reference sequence). The V and J ends lost 4 bases and 7 bases respectively, with 10 bases between them. There are 12 residues in the CDR3. CDR3 sequence (DNA): TGTGCCAGTAGTACGACATTCCTTGGCTACACCTTC. Protein product: CASSTTFLGYTF. Looking up the rest from reference TRBV19 and TRBJ1-2 gives the full variable domain: DGGITQSPKYLFRKEGQNVTLSCEQNLNHDAMYWYRQDPGQGLRLIYYSQIVNDFQKGDIAEGYSVSREKKESFPLTVTSAQKNPTAFYLCASSTTFLGYTFGSGTRLTVV.

The chain is built from TRBV27 and TRBJ2-3; 7 bases align to TRBD2. Germline V gives CDR1 MNHEY, CDR2 SMNVEV (reference sequence). V shed 6 bases and J 6 bases; nucleotides not matched to a gene: 6. CDR3 size: 13 residues. The chain's CDR3 is CASSRTSEDTQYF. CDR3 DNA: TGTGCCAGCAGCCGCACTAGCGAGGATACGCAGTATTTT.